The clone carrying this T cell receptor beta chain was seen repeatedly, ten times or more. The V end lost 1 base, the J end lost 0 bases, and 10 bases lay between the germline ends. The germline gives CDR1 SGHRS, CDR2 YFSETQ. This CDR3 is 15 amino acids long. Tagging with unique molecular identifiers was applied to individual cDNA molecules. TCRdb reanalysed the 5' RACE reads using MiXCR and keeps one entry per CDR3 protein. The table lists about 76,000 distinct CDR3 sequences, about 14% of them singletons. This sample is drawn from a study of early T cells in non-severe SARS-CoV-2 infection. Sequencing was performed on whole blood. This clonotype was obtained from an adult who was a healthcare worker with PCR-confirmed SARS-CoV-2 infection or an uninfected control (not recorded which). The chain joins TRBV5-1 to TRBJ1-1; no clear D. The CDR3 coding sequence is TGCGCCAGCAGCTTGTATGGTTATATGAACACTGAAGCTTTCTTT. It yields the protein CASSLYGYMNTEAFF. The full variable domain, its missing parts supplied by reference TRBV5-1 and TRBJ1-1, is KAGVTQTPRYLIKTRGQQVTLSCSPISGHRSVSWYQQTPGQGLQFLFEYFSETQRNKGNFPGRFSGRQFSNSRSEMNVSTLELGDSALYLCASSLYGYMNTEAFFGQGTRLTVV.